A single sample gave rise to the 10 T cell receptor beta chains below, sequenced in a study of blood T cell repertoires in COVID-19. Data came from immunoSEQ multiplex PCR; TCRdb stores just in-frame clones and leaves some out. In the table there are over 200,000 clones, about 88% of which are singletons. The sequencing sample was made of peripheral blood. Receptors were obtained from a man aged 35 to 55 with active or convalescent COVID-19.

The CDR3 sequence is CASSLHGSYEQYF. The CDR3, as DNA: TGTGCCAGCAGCTTACACGGTTCCTACGAGCAGTACTTC. This chain joins TRBV7-8 and TRBJ2-7; D unresolved. V shed 2 bases and J shed 1 base, with 6 bases lying between them. The CDR3 contains 13 residues. Looked up from germline, CDR1 is SGHVS and CDR2 is FQNEAQ.

The chain uses TRBV19 and TRBJ1-2, with D tentatively TRBD1 (6 bases). Germline loops: CDR1 LNHDA, CDR2 SQIVND (reference sequence). The CDR3 covers 15 residues. The V end was cut by 6 bases, the J end by 1 base, with 15 bases between. CDR3 sequence reads: CASSLGGADNYGYTF. CDR3 nucleotides: TGTGCCAGTAGCCTGGGGGGGGCGGATAACTATGGCTACACCTTC.

This clone occurred once. The CDR3 nucleotides are TGTGCCAGCAGTTTTCGGCGGACATACGAGCAGTACTTC. As protein: CASSFRRTYEQYF. The chain employs TRBV12-3 or TRBV12-4 and TRBJ2-7; a possible D gene is TRBD1 (5 bases). The CDR3 length is 13 residues. V dropped 3 bases and J dropped 4 bases, with 10 bases sitting between them.

The genes are TRBV7-8 and TRBJ2-1; the match to TRBD2 covers 11 bases. Germline CDR1 is SGHVS and CDR2 is FQNEAQ. The CDR3 length is 15 residues. J was trimmed by 10 bases and V by 5 bases; bases with no gene match: 10. In nucleotides, the CDR3 is TGTGCCAGCAGCATTAGCGGGGGGGCCTACAGGGAGCAGTTCTTC. Protein product: CASSISGGAYREQFF.

The J gene is TRBJ1-1, the V gene TRBV29-1; D possibly corresponds to TRBD1 (6 bases). CDR3 size: 14 residues. Deletions cut 0 bases from V and 7 bases from J, with 15 bases between. Germline CDR1 SQVTM, CDR2 ANQGSEA. In DNA form, the CDR3 reads TGCAGCGTTGAAGATTCTGGCTTACAGGGTGAAGCTTTCTTT. This gives the protein CSVEDSGLQGEAFF.

The genes are TRBV7-3 and TRBJ1-1, with 8 bases lining up with TRBD1. The germline V gene has CDR1 SGHTA and CDR2 FQGTGA. With 5 bases clipped from V and 7 bases from J, the junction kept 6 bases outside the gene matches. This CDR3 contains 13 residues. The CDR3 loop is CASSQDRGREAFF. CDR3 nucleotide sequence: TGTGCCAGCAGCCAAGACAGGGGCCGTGAAGCTTTCTTT.

In its sample, this clone was seen once. J is TRBJ1-1 and V is TRBV18; no reliable D call. This CDR3 is built from 13 residues. The V end lost 3 bases, the J end lost 4 bases, and 9 bases lay between the germline ends. CDR1 is KGHSH, CDR2 LQKENI, per germline. This CDR3 is CASSPSLSTEAFF. Here the CDR3 DNA reads TGTGCCAGCTCACCGTCCCTGAGCACTGAAGCTTTCTTT.

This clone appeared a single time. The rearrangement joins TRBV24-1 to TRBJ2-1; the match to TRBD2 covers 8 bases. CDR3 length: 15 amino acids. The germline V gene has CDR1 KGHDR and CDR2 SFDVKD. Trimming cost V 8 bases and J 0 bases; bases outside gene matches: 5. DNA of the CDR3: TGTGCCACCAATAAGCGGGGGAGCTCCTACAATGAGCAGTTCTTC. This translates into CATNKRGSSYNEQFF.

This rearrangement joins TRBV9 to TRBJ1-3; 8 bases are shared with TRBD1. This CDR3 comprises 17 residues. J was trimmed by 4 bases and V by 0 bases; bases with no gene match: 9. The V gene's germline CDR1 is SGDLS and CDR2 YYNGEE. CDR3 in amino acids: CASSVDRRQGKGNTIYF. As DNA, the CDR3 is TGTGCCAGCAGCGTAGATCGTAGACAGGGGAAAGGAAACACCATATATTTT.

The chain links TRBV15 to TRBJ1-3, with D perhaps TRBD1 (5 bases). This CDR3 is 14 amino acids long. Germline CDR1 LNHNV, CDR2 YYDKDF (reference sequence). Trimming took 4 bases from V and 2 from J, leaving 9 bases between them. The CDR3 reads CATSIGAAGNTIYF. The CDR3 DNA follows: TGTGCCACCAGCATTGGGGCAGCTGGAAACACCATATATTTT.